The T cell receptor beta chain described here comes from a study of Ad26.COV2.S vaccination and SARS-CoV-2 variants. Measured with immunoSEQ multiplex PCR; TCRdb has only the in-frame clones, and not every one. The sample includes about 180,000 clones, roughly 89% of them seen just once. Between the trimmed V and J ends, which lost 8 bases and 6 bases, there was a span of 11 bases. CDR3 length: 11 residues. Germline V gives CDR1 MGHRA, CDR2 YSYEKL. Sequenced material: peripheral blood, taken after recovery from COVID-19. V usage is TRBV4-1 and J usage is TRBJ2-7; tentatively, D is TRBD1 (6 bases). The origin of this receptor is a human donor who had recovered from COVID-19. The CDR3: CASSPGVEQYF. CDR3 DNA: TGCGCCAGCTCACCAGGGGTCGAGCAGTACTTC.